This T cell receptor beta chain was sequenced for a study of blood T cell repertoires in COVID-19. Study in general: Acute and convalescent COVID-19 samples came from the United States, Italy and Spain. Sources were T cells, B-cell-depleted T cells, or PBMCs; the material itself was cDNA or gDNA.

Study processing details: Amplifying reference gene primers gave estimates of nucleated cell counts. Here immunoSEQ multiplex PCR was the method, and the copy in TCRdb shows in-frame clones only, minus some. The V and J calls and clone size are taken from that table; D and trimming were inferred from the DNA. Seen here are 150,000 to 180,000 clones, about 80% observed once, and the top ten hold 0.45% to 0.6%. The sequencing sample was made of peripheral blood. The sequence was obtained from a man aged 55 to 70 with acute or convalescent COVID-19.

The CDR3 reads CASSSPGLAGSEQYF. Written as DNA, the CDR3 is TGTGCCAGCAGCTCCCCGGGACTAGCGGGAAGCGAGCAGTACTTC. The chain carries TRBV11-2 and TRBJ2-7; 13 positions agree with TRBD2. V shed 4 bases and J 6 bases; nucleotides not matched to a gene: 6. The CDR3 runs 15 residues. Germline lookup yields CDR1 SGHAT and CDR2 FQNNGV.